This T cell receptor (beta chain) was documented in a study of blood T cell repertoires in COVID-19. The overall study: Sources were T cells, B-cell-depleted T cells, or PBMCs; the material itself was cDNA or gDNA.

The authors' processing: Quantification of nucleated cells was approximated via reference gene primer amplification. Data came from immunoSEQ multiplex PCR; TCRdb stores just in-frame clones and leaves some out. That table is the source of V, J and clone size, and D and trimming were worked out from the DNA. Of fewer than 250,000 clones listed, 82% are singletons. The receptor comes from a woman aged 80 or over with acute or convalescent COVID-19. The specimen sequenced was peripheral blood.

The DNA for the CDR3 is TGTGCCAGCAGTTATAACAGGCTTGCACCCGGGGAGCTGTTTTTT. It codes for CASSYNRLAPGELFF. The chain is built from TRBV6-5 and TRBJ2-2; D may be TRBD1 (5 bases). The CDR3 runs to 15 residues. Per the germline V gene, CDR1 is MNHEY and CDR2 is SVGAGI. The V end was cut by 3 bases, the J end by 6 bases, with 14 bases between.